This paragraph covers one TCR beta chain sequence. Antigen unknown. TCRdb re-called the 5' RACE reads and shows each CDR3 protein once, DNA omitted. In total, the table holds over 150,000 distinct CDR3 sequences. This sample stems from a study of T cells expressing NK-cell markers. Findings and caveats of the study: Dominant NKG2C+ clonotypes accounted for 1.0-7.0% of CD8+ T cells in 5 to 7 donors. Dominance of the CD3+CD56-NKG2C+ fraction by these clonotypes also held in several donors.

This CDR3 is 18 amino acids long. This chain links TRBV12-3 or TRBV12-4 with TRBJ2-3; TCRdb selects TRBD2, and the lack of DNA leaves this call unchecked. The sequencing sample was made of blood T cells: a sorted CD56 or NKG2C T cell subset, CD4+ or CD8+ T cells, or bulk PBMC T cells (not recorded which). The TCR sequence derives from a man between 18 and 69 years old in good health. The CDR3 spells CASSLRTSGGSSTDTQYF.